Following are 32 T cell receptor beta chains from one sample sequenced in a study of blood T cell repertoires in COVID-19. Method: immunoSEQ multiplex PCR; TCRdb's copy keeps in-frame clones and lacks some. This table has some 74,000 clones, around 83% appearing once. The sample comprised peripheral blood. The receptors derive from a man aged 80 or over with acute or convalescent COVID-19.

V and J are TRBV6-1 and TRBJ2-1; 7 nucleotides line up with TRBD2. The germline V gene encodes CDR1 MNHNS and CDR2 SASEGT. Trimming took 2 bases from V and 14 from J; bases not matched to a gene: 6. The CDR3 has 12 residues. CDR3 bases: TGTGCCAGCAGTGAAATTAGCGGGCGCGAGTTCTTC. It yields the protein CASSEISGREFF.

V gene TRBV6-5 combines with J gene TRBJ2-1, with 9 bases matching TRBD1. Germline values: CDR1 MNHEY, CDR2 SVGAGI. CDR3 size: 14 residues. With V trimmed by 5 bases and J by 7 bases, 6 bases remained unmatched. The CDR3 bases are TGTGCCAGCAGTATTGGACAGGGGTGGAATGAGCAGTTCTTC. This gives the protein CASSIGQGWNEQFF.

The chain has TRBV7-2 and TRBJ2-4; no clear D. V shed 3 bases and J shed 3 bases, with 9 bases lying between them. The CDR3 is 14 amino acids. Germline V gene data show CDR1 as SGHTA and CDR2 as FQGNSA. CDR3 nucleotides: TGTGCCAGCAGCTTGGTGGCGGACAAAAACATTCAGTACTTC. It encodes CASSLVADKNIQYF.

In regard to this clone: One end of the junction does not line up with germline, which may come from a read error. The same CDR3 also results from other DNA sequences found in this sample. The chain employs TRBV18 and TRBJ1-6, with TRBD1 matching over 8 bases. Germline CDR1 and CDR2: KGHSH and LQKENI. The CDR3 contains 14 residues. CDR3 DNA sequence: TGTGCCAGCTCCCCACAGGGGGAGAATTCACCCCTCCACTTT. Translated: CASSPQGENSPLHF. Complete variable domain (other parts from reference TRBV18 and TRBJ1-6): NAGVMQNPRHLVRRRGQEARLRCSPMKGHSHVYWYRQLPEEGLKFMVYLQKENIIDESGMPKERFSAEFPKEGPSILRIQQVVRGDSAAYFCASSPQGENSPLHFGNGTRLTVT.

This clone was seen a few times. The rearrangement links TRBV4-1 to TRBJ1-6, with D possibly being TRBD1 (6 bases). Germline V gene sequence: CDR1 MGHRA, CDR2 YSYEKL. The CDR3 is made up of 14 amino acids. Trimming pared 4 bases from V and 10 bases from J, leaving 14 bases between. The CDR3 is CASSPDSEGSPLHF. CDR3 in DNA: TGCGCCAGCAGCCCGGACAGCGAGGGATCACCCCTCCACTTT.

The rearrangement links TRBV19 to TRBJ1-6, with TRBD1 matching 7 bases. This CDR3 contains 14 residues. Germline V gene data show CDR1 as LNHDA and CDR2 as SQIVND (reference sequence). V lost 7 bases to trimming and J lost 6 bases; unmatched junction nucleotides: 6. The CDR3 DNA follows: TGTGCCAGTACGGTCGGGACAGCTAATTCACCCCTCCACTTT. Translated: CASTVGTANSPLHF.

V gene TRBV4-3 combines with J gene TRBJ1-5; 7 bases match TRBD1. Germline CDR1 is LGHNA and CDR2 is YSLEER. V shed 0 bases, J shed 10 bases, and the junction held 15 bases outside the gene matches. The CDR3 loop spans 17 amino acids. This CDR3 is CASSQDPPGQSRYPQHF. In DNA form, the CDR3 reads TGCGCCAGCAGCCAAGACCCCCCGGGACAGTCGCGTTATCCCCAGCATTTT.

The chain employs TRBV6-2 or TRBV6-3 and TRBJ1-6; tentative D call: TRBD1 (5 bases). V was trimmed by 2 bases and J by 9 bases, leaving 11 bases between them. From germline, CDR1 is MNHEY and CDR2 SVGEGT. The length of the CDR3 is 14 residues. In nucleotides, the CDR3 is TGTGCCAGCAGTTACAATGGGGCTGGTTCACCCCTCCACTTT. Translated: CASSYNGAGSPLHF.

The V call is TRBV21-1, the J call TRBJ2-1; TRBD1 reflects the table's D call only, with no check against the DNA. TRBV21-1 is termed a pseudogene. There are 16 residues in the CDR3. CDR3 DNA: TGTGCCAGCAGCAGGATTCCGGGACAGGGGGCTAATGAGCAGTTCTTC. It encodes CASSRIPGQGANEQFF.

The count of this clone is one. The V and J genes are TRBV7-2 and TRBJ2-2; 7 nucleotides match TRBD1. Trimming took 3 bases from V and 2 from J; bases not matched to a gene: 3. This CDR3 spans 15 amino acids. Germline V gene lookup returns CDR1 SGHTA and CDR2 FQGNSA. The CDR3 region is CASSFGDRNTGELFF. In DNA, the CDR3 is TGTGCCAGCAGCTTCGGGGACAGAAACACCGGGGAGCTGTTTTTT.

The rearrangement links TRBV6-1 to TRBJ2-1, with a weak D call TRBD1 (6 bases). Trimming left V 3 bases short and J 0 bases short, with 9 bases between. The CDR3 length is 15 residues. Germline lookup yields CDR1 MNHNS and CDR2 SASEGT. CDR3 DNA sequence: TGTGCCAGCAGTGACAAAGGGGGCTCCTACAATGAGCAGTTCTTC. Protein sequence: CASSDKGGSYNEQFF.

This sequence joins TRBV10-1 and TRBJ2-1; 14 nucleotides align to TRBD2. The CDR3 length is 19 residues. Germline V lookup: CDR1 WNHNN, CDR2 SYGVQD (reference sequence). With V trimmed by 6 bases and J by 4 bases, 14 bases remained unmatched. This chain's CDR3 is CASRTGLAGGIILYNEQFF. DNA for the CDR3: TGCGCCAGCAGAACCGGACTAGCGGGGGGAATAATCCTTTACAATGAGCAGTTCTTC.

The rearrangement uses TRBV11-2 and TRBJ1-2; tentatively, D is TRBD1 (6 bases). The V end lost 9 bases, the J end lost 3 bases, and 14 bases lay between the germline ends. The germline CDR1 and CDR2 sequences are SGHAT and FQNNGV. The CDR3 runs 13 residues. The CDR3 sequence is CASSTGWDYGYTF. The DNA for the CDR3 is TGTGCCAGTTCGACAGGCTGGGACTATGGCTACACCTTC.

The rearrangement joins TRBV7-2 to TRBJ2-5, with unresolved D. V lost 5 bases to trimming and J lost 5 bases, with 9 bases between them. Looked up from germline, CDR1 is SGHTA and CDR2 is FQGNSA. CDR3 length equals 12 residues. CDR3 nucleotide sequence: TGTGCCAGCAGCCCTTCGGGTGAGACCCAGTACTTC. Amino acids: CASSPSGETQYF.

The chain carries TRBV7-2 and TRBJ2-7; 9 bases are a match to TRBD2. V trimming: 4 bases; J trimming: 2 bases; junction bases outside the gene matches: 6. Per germline, CDR1 SGHTA and CDR2 FQGNSA. There are 15 residues in the CDR3. CDR3 region: CASSSRTSATYEQYF. The CDR3 DNA reads as TGTGCCAGCAGCTCCCGGACTAGCGCGACCTACGAGCAGTACTTC.

V is TRBV30 and J is TRBJ1-6; 12 nucleotides match TRBD1. Germline V gene lookup returns CDR1 GTSNPN and CDR2 SVGIG (reference sequence). CDR3 size: 16 residues. Trimming removed 3 bases from V and 9 bases from J; junction bases left unmatched: 9. The CDR3 nucleotides are TGTGCCTGGAGCGTCGGGACAGGGGGCGAAGGTTCACCCCTCCACTTT. This sequence encodes CAWSVGTGGEGSPLHF. Complete variable domain (other parts from reference TRBV30 and TRBJ1-6): SQTIHQWPATLVQPVGSPLSLECTVEGTSNPNLYWYRQAAGRGLQLLFYSVGIGQISSEVPQNLSASRPQDRQFILSSKKLLLSDSGFYLCAWSVGTGGEGSPLHFGNGTRLTVT.

The chain links TRBV19 to TRBJ2-2; the D gene is possibly TRBD1 (6 bases). The V end was cut by 4 bases, the J end by 5 bases, with 14 bases between. CDR1 is LNHDA and CDR2 is SQIVND in the germline V gene (reference sequence). The CDR3 sequence is 15 residues long. DNA for the CDR3: TGTGCCAGTAGTAACCCAGGGGAAACGACCGGGGAGCTGTTTTTT. Translated: CASSNPGETTGELFF.

This clone appeared a single time. V and J are TRBV7-3 and TRBJ1-1; TRBD1 might be the D (6 bases). V was clipped by 4 bases and J by 7 bases, with 13 bases between them. The CDR3 runs to 13 residues. Per the germline V gene, CDR1 is SGHTA and CDR2 is FQGTGA. CDR3 DNA: TGTGCCAGCAGCTCCGGGACACTCCTTGAAGCTTTCTTT. This codes for CASSSGTLLEAFF.

The rearrangement uses TRBV19 and TRBJ1-5, with D perhaps TRBD1 (6 bases). Trimming shortened V by 2 bases and J by 0 bases, and 17 bases separated the two germline ends. Germline values: CDR1 LNHDA, CDR2 SQIVND (reference sequence). The CDR3 sequence is 18 residues long. CDR3: CASSIRRGLTTSNQPQHF. DNA for the CDR3: TGTGCCAGTAGTATACGCAGGGGTCTTACGACTAGCAATCAGCCCCAGCATTTT. The full variable domain, completed using reference TRBV19 and TRBJ1-5, is DGGITQSPKYLFRKEGQNVTLSCEQNLNHDAMYWYRQDPGQGLRLIYYSQIVNDFQKGDIAEGYSVSREKKESFPLTVTSAQKNPTAFYLCASSIRRGLTTSNQPQHFGDGTRLSIL.

A word on this clone: One end of the junction varies from germline; a read error may be responsible. The chain links TRBV2 to TRBJ2-3; the D gene is possibly TRBD1 (5 bases). The germline CDR1 and CDR2 sequences are SNHLY and FYNNEI. This CDR3 region has 13 residues. The CDR3 loop reads CASIGALTDAQYF. CDR3 nucleotide sequence: TGTGCCAGCATAGGGGCGCTCACAGATGCGCAGTATTTT.

The chain recombines TRBV15 with TRBJ1-1; weak D call: TRBD1 (6 bases). Germline V lookup: CDR1 LNHNV, CDR2 YYDKDF (reference sequence). The CDR3 sequence is 16 residues long. V lost 0 bases to trimming and J lost 1 base, with 12 bases between them. In nucleotides, the CDR3 is TGTGCCACCAGCAGAGATGTTGGGGGCGCGAACACTGAAGCTTTCTTT. Its protein product is CATSRDVGGANTEAFF.

A single count supports this clone. The V gene is TRBV4-1, the J gene TRBJ1-2; TRBD1 aligns across 8 bases. Germline V lookup: CDR1 MGHRA, CDR2 YSYEKL. CDR3 size: 15 residues. Germline trimming cut 2 bases from V and 4 bases from J; bases unmatched to any gene: 6. As DNA, the CDR3 is TGCGCCAGCAGCCAATCGACAGGGGAGGTCTATGGCTACACCTTC. Its protein product is CASSQSTGEVYGYTF.

The chain has TRBV25-1 and TRBJ2-1; D may be TRBD2 (6 bases). CDR1 MGHDK and CDR2 SYGVNS come from the germline V gene. The CDR3 runs to 15 residues. V dropped 3 bases and J dropped 4 bases, with 13 bases sitting between them. The CDR3 bases are TGTGCCAGCAGTGACTGGACGGAGGGATACAATGAGCAGTTCTTC. As protein: CASSDWTEGYNEQFF.

CDR3 loop: CASSYSFLAGETKNIQYF. The CDR3 DNA is TGTGCCAGCAGTTATAGTTTCCTAGCGGGAGAGACGAAAAACATTCAGTACTTC. This chain uses TRBV6-2 or TRBV6-3 with TRBJ2-4, with 10 positions matching TRBD2. Germline lookup yields CDR1 MNHEY and CDR2 SVGEGT. The CDR3 runs to 18 residues. J gave up 4 bases and V 3 bases, and 12 bases lay outside the gene matches.

To note about this clone: Other nucleotide sequences in the sample specify the same CDR3. V usage is TRBV19 and J usage is TRBJ1-1; D ambiguous. Trimming removed 3 bases at V and 1 base at J, with 6 bases between. Germline CDR1 reads LNHDA; CDR2 reads SQIVND (reference sequence). The CDR3 consists of 13 residues. CDR3 residues: CASSINRNTEAFF. CDR3 DNA: TGTGCCAGTAGTATTAATAGGAACACTGAAGCTTTCTTT.

V gene TRBV2 combines with J gene TRBJ2-2, with TRBD2 matching over 7 bases. The J segment lost 5 bases and the V segment lost 6 bases, leaving 12 bases of the junction unmatched. CDR3 size: 16 residues. Germline CDR1 is SNHLY and CDR2 is FYNNEI. The CDR3 protein is CASRAPGLTETGELFF. CDR3 nucleotide sequence: TGTGCCAGCAGAGCTCCGGGACTAACTGAAACCGGGGAGCTGTTTTTT.

This clone showed up just a few times. The chain joins TRBV10-2 to TRBJ2-1; 7 positions agree with TRBD2. In germline, CDR1 is WSHSY, CDR2 SAAADI. This CDR3 has 14 residues. CDR3 region: CTRGRGESYNEQFF. As DNA, the CDR3 is TGCACGCGCGGTCGGGGGGAATCCTACAATGAGCAGTTCTTC.

The chain is built from TRBV4-3 and TRBJ1-6, with D possibly TRBD1 on 5 matching bases. Germline CDR1 LGHNA, CDR2 YSLEER. Trimming left V 0 bases short and J 0 bases short, with 9 bases between. The CDR3 spans 17 residues. The CDR3 DNA reads as TGCGCCAGCAGCCAAGACTTGGGGGGCTCCTATAATTCACCCCTCCACTTT. Its translation is CASSQDLGGSYNSPLHF.

The chain links TRBV6-5 to TRBJ1-6; TRBD1 aligns across 8 bases. V lost 5 bases, J lost 8 bases, and 8 bases stayed unmatched. Germline CDR1 MNHEY, CDR2 SVGAGI. CDR3 length: 15 residues. The CDR3 spells CASSLRGQDYSPLHF. The CDR3 DNA is TGTGCCAGCAGTCTGCGGGGACAGGATTATTCACCCCTCCACTTT.

This clone has just one count. The rearrangement joins TRBV7-2 to TRBJ2-7; D is ambiguous. The CDR3 sequence is 15 residues long. Deletions cut 5 bases from V and 2 bases from J, with 16 bases between. Germline V gene sequence: CDR1 SGHTA, CDR2 FQGNSA. This CDR3 is CASSPLHAGTYEQYF. The CDR3 DNA sequence: TGTGCCAGCAGCCCGCTTCATGCAGGCACCTACGAGCAGTACTTC.

The chain couples TRBV7-2 to TRBJ2-3; D is possibly TRBD2 (6 bases). CDR1 is SGHTA and CDR2 is FQGNSA in the germline V gene. CDR3 size: 15 residues. V lost 6 bases to trimming and J lost 4 bases, with 17 bases between them. CDR3 DNA: TGTGCCAGCAGTCAGGGACTCGGAATGGCAGATACGCAGTATTTT. It encodes CASSQGLGMADTQYF.

This clone was counted once. The V gene is TRBV25-1, the J gene TRBJ2-5; 10 nucleotides match TRBD1. Germline CDR1 MGHDK, CDR2 SYGVNS. V was clipped by 0 bases and J by 5 bases; unmatched bases: 9. The length of the CDR3 is 17 residues. CDR3 sequence reads: CASSEYGAGTGEETQYF. The CDR3 DNA is TGTGCCAGCAGTGAATACGGGGCGGGGACAGGGGAGGAGACCCAGTACTTC.